This TCR beta chain was retrieved from a study of T cells expressing NK-cell markers. Germline assignment: CDR1 DFQATT and CDR2 SNEGSKA (reference sequence). The CDR3 totals 11 residues. From its re-call of the 5' RACE reads, TCRdb lists each CDR3 protein once, without DNA. The sample's table shows about 540,000 distinct CDR3 sequences. V is TRBV20-1 and J is TRBJ2-1; TCRdb lists TRBD1, though no DNA is available to test this call. The sequence came from a man aged 18 to 29 in good health. The sequenced material came from blood T cells: a sorted CD56 or NKG2C T cell subset, CD4+ or CD8+ T cells, or bulk PBMC T cells (not recorded which). The CDR3 here is CSAGQSNEQFF.